Here is one T cell receptor (beta chain) with its context. The sample holds a few counts of this clone. Its recognized antigen is unknown. No base quality information exists; no much larger clone differs at one position. From each donor, a single peripheral blood sample of 100 to 150 mL on average was drawn into heparinised tubes. Using a panel that included CD45RO, CCR7, CD25, CD127, CD95 and CD27, naive, central memory, regulatory and stem cell-like memory CD4+ T cells were sorted on a BD FACSAria II. Every sorted population had a purity above 95%. Right away, PBMCs were isolated by Lymphoprep density gradient centrifugation and were stained directly, with no culture step. Samples were stained and sorted in pairs, with one healthy donor and one patient per experiment, so that batch effects were minimized. These data originate in a study of beta chain features in type 1 diabetes (dated by TCRdb to 2017 to 2018). A note on the overall study: No differences in mean age, gender distribution, total cell number or subset yield were found between patients and healthy donors. A total of 90 million to 140 million sorted cells were examined across all samples, and RNA yield correlated strongly with the number of cells per subset. In the study, TCRB repertoires of sorted circulating CD4+ T cell subsets from recently diagnosed type 1 diabetes patients were compared with those of matched healthy donors. Whereas all 30 or so donors provided naive and central memory subsets, regulatory and stem cell-like memory subsets were isolated from just 8 patients and about 8 healthy donors.

Overall study results and their limits: In all four CD4+ subsets, TCRB CDR3 length was moderately but significantly shorter in type 1 diabetes patients. Naive, central memory and regulatory TCRB repertoires appeared to be more alike among patients than among healthy donors. Because small numbers of individuals were included in the HLA sub-analyses, any influence of HLA type on TCRB rearrangement was left unresolved. At VDJ recombination sites, patients with type 1 diabetes made fewer insertions and deleted more nucleotides, a pattern implying thymic rearrangement abnormalities. Sequencing cDNA rather than genomic DNA could over-represent highly expressing activated cells, although activation and CD3 levels did not differ between groups. PCR may preferentially amplify shorter templates, but because patient and control samples were amplified and corrected together, any resulting skew would affect both groups equally.

All of the isolated RNA was reverse transcribed with the High Capacity cDNA Reverse Transcription Kit, so expressed TCRB transcripts were sequenced. Deep immunoSEQ sequencing was applied to naive, central memory and regulatory T cell samples, giving an average of around 3.8 million total reads per sample. After sorted cells were lysed in RLT buffer, RNA was extracted with DNase-treated RNeasy Micro or Mini kits, with the choice depending on cell number. Each cell subset was processed separately to prevent cross-contamination, with patient and healthy donor samples processed together. Using the immunoSEQ multiplex PCR, TCRB sequences were amplified from cDNA into 87-bp fragments spanning the CDR3 region. Amplicons were sequenced on the Illumina HiSeq platform. The authors processed their data as follows. Synthetic template baselines were used to correct PCR bias computationally, reads within Hamming distance 2 were collapsed, and singletons that could not be merged were discarded. By aligning reads against IMGT, V, D and J genes, CDR3 length, and insertions or deletions at six rearrangement sites were assigned. Within each subset, clonotype counts were normalized to sorted cell number, after which true diversity and Gini coefficients were computed with the tcR R package. Repertoire sharing was quantified using the overlap coefficient calculated on TCRB nucleotide sequences. Out-of-frame TCRB sequences from naive cells were analyzed as a proxy for the pre-selection repertoire. TCRdb limited this immuneACCESS table to in-frame rearrangements with V and J called. A share of clones is missing; checked studies link under half to unresolved V genes, and the rest is unexplained. The V and J calls and clone size were taken over from that table, and D and trimming were inferred from the DNA. For this sample the table gives about 930,000 clones, of which 17% were detected only once. The top ten hold roughly 0.025% of the sample.

In the germline V gene, CDR1 corresponds to MDHEN and CDR2 to SYDVKM. Trimming leaves V shorter by 5 bases and J shorter by 3 bases, with the junction holding 7 bases beyond the gene matches. The CDR3 measures 16 amino acids from cysteine to phenylalanine. Only the CDR3 DNA is retained, 48 bases long and in frame from the first base. The sequence was obtained from a woman in her late teens or twenties in good health. The sequence links TRBV28 to TRBJ2-5; TRBD2 agrees with 12 junctional bases. The specimen sequenced was naive CD4+ T cells from blood. The cell subset or site tag for this specimen amounts to: true naive CD4+ T cells. The CDR3: CASSTLAGGKKETQYF. The base sequence is TGTGCCAGCAGTACCCTAGCGGGAGGGAAGAAAGAGACCCAGTACTTC.